The T cell receptor beta chain described here comes from a study of long-term antiretroviral therapy in people with HIV. As to this clone: Its specificity is not known.

Survey-level immunoSEQ v3.0 assays were run. Measured with immunoSEQ multiplex PCR; TCRdb has only the in-frame clones, and not every one. The table shows about 39,000 clones, with more than 70% occurring only once. HIV-positive participants were all treated in the United States. Findings and limits, study-wide: Clones showing expansion before ART dominated the repertoire at all time points. Blood dating 2004 to 2017 may reflect older ART regimens.

The clonotype comes from a woman aged 50 to 60 with HIV. Sample: unsorted PBMCs, taken 3.1 years after starting antiretroviral therapy.

DNA for the CDR3: TGCGCCAGCAGCTTTGGGGGAGAAACTGAAGCTTTCTTT. Protein: CASSFGGETEAFF. The V call is TRBV5-1, the J call TRBJ1-1, with D possibly being TRBD1 (5 bases). The length of the CDR3 is 13 residues. The V and J ends lost 2 bases and 5 bases respectively, with 10 bases between them. Germline V gene lookup returns CDR1 SGHRS and CDR2 YFSETQ.